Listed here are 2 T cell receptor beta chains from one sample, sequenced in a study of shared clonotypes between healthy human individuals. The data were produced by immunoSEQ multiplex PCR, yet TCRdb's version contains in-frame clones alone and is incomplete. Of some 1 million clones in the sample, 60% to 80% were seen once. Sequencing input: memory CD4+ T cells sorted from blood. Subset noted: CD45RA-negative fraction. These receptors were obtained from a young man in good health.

CDR3 sequence (DNA): TGTGCCAGCAGCCAACTAGCGGCGAACAATGAGCAGTTCTTC. Protein: CASSQLAANNEQFF. The V call is TRBV7-6, the J call TRBJ2-1; 8 bases fit TRBD2. Per germline, CDR1 SGHVS and CDR2 FNYEAQ. The CDR3 sequence is 14 residues long. Trimming took 5 bases from V and 5 from J; bases not matched to a gene: 5.

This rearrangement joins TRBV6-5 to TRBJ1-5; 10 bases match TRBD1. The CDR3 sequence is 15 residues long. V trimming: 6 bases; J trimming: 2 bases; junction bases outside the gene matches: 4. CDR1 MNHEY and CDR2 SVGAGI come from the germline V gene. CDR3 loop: CASRGTGAGNQPQHF. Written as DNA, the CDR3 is TGTGCCAGCAGGGGGACAGGGGCTGGCAATCAGCCCCAGCATTTT.